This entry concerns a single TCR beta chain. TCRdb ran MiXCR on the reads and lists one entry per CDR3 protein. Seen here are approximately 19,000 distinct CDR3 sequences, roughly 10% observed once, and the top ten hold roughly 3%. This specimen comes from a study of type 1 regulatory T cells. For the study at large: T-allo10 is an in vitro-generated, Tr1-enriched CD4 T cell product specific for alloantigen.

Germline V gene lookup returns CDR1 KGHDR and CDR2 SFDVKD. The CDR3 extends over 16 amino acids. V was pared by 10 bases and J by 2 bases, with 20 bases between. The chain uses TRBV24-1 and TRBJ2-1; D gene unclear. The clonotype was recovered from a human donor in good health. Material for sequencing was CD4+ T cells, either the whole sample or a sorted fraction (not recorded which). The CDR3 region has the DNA TGTGCCACTCGTCTGCCACCGTGTTCCACCTACAATGAGCAGTTCTTC. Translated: CATRLPPCSTYNEQFF.